One T cell receptor (beta chain) is described in this entry. The entry originates in a study of blood T cell repertoires in COVID-19. Produced via immunoSEQ multiplex PCR; TCRdb's table is partial and in-frame only. Of under 200,000 clones in the sample, 82% were seen once. CDR1 is SGHAT, CDR2 FQDESV, per germline (reference sequence). This CDR3 contains 13 residues. V was pared by 5 bases and J by 3 bases, with 4 bases of the junction left unmatched. The sequence was obtained from a man in his sixties who had recovered from COVID-19. The specimen sequenced was PBMCs or T cells enriched from blood (not recorded which). The gene calls are TRBV11-1 and TRBJ2-7, with TRBD1 identical over 7 bases. CDR3 region: CASSRGQSYEQYF. The CDR3 DNA is TGTGCCAGCAGCAGGGGACAGAGCTACGAGCAGTACTTC.